The next 27 T cell receptor beta chains were all read from a single sample in a study of blood T cell repertoires in COVID-19. Assay used: immunoSEQ multiplex PCR; TCRdb lists only in-frame clones, some missing. The sample carries 25,000 to 30,000 clones, around 85% recorded once. The sequenced sample consisted of peripheral blood. Source of these receptors: a human donor in a cohort sampled during active COVID-19.

J is TRBJ2-7 and V is TRBV5-6; 8 bases map to TRBD1. V lost 2 bases and J lost 5; bases outside the gene matches: 9. Germline CDR1 and CDR2: SGHDT and YYEEEE. The CDR3 is 15 amino acids. The CDR3 spells CASSLADRDRHEQYF. DNA of the CDR3: TGTGCCAGCAGCTTAGCGGACAGGGACCGTCACGAGCAGTACTTC.

The chain has TRBV5-6 and TRBJ2-7; 10 bases agree with TRBD1. CDR1 and CDR2 (germline): SGHDT, YYEEEE. The trim removed 3 bases at V and 6 bases at J, leaving 6 bases unmatched. This CDR3 is built from 14 residues. CDR3 sequence reads: CASSWGQGSLEQYF. CDR3 coding DNA: TGTGCCAGCAGCTGGGGACAGGGGTCCCTCGAGCAGTACTTC.

The chain recombines TRBV5-6 with TRBJ2-5; TRBD1 agrees at 7 bases. V lost 1 base, J lost 2 bases, and 14 bases stayed unmatched. The CDR3 consists of 18 residues. The germline V gene has CDR1 SGHDT and CDR2 YYEEEE. DNA for the CDR3: TGTGCCAGCAGCTTGACATATCTGTCGGGACAGAAACAAGAGACCCAGTACTTC. This sequence encodes CASSLTYLSGQKQETQYF.

The chain uses TRBV15 and TRBJ1-4, with a weak D call TRBD1 (6 bases). Deletions cut 8 bases from V and 8 bases from J, with 15 bases between. The CDR3 runs to 13 residues. Germline V lookup: CDR1 LNHNV, CDR2 YYDKDF (reference sequence). Written as DNA, the CDR3 is TGTGCCACCCAGGCAGGGGCGAGAGAAAAACTGTTTTTT. Its translation: CATQAGAREKLFF.

The DNA for the CDR3 is TGTGCCAGCAGCACGGGACAGGGTTTCAATGAGCAGTTCTTC. It codes for CASSTGQGFNEQFF. The chain is built from TRBV6-6 and TRBJ2-1; 9 bases agree with TRBD1. The CDR3 has 14 amino acids. The germline gives CDR1 MNHNY, CDR2 SVGAGI (reference sequence). V gave up 6 bases and J gave up 6 bases; unmatched junction bases: 6.

This chain joins TRBV7-2 and TRBJ2-1; D is uncertain. The CDR3 spans 15 residues. Trimming took off 5 bases at V and 2 bases at J, with 13 bases between the two ends. The germline CDR1 and CDR2 sequences are SGHTA and FQGNSA. The CDR3 is CASSPQQRTYNEQFF. In DNA, the CDR3 is TGTGCCAGCAGCCCCCAACAGAGAACCTACAATGAGCAGTTCTTC.

The V and J genes are TRBV7-3 and TRBJ1-1; 10 nucleotides match TRBD1. CDR3 size: 15 residues. V shed 4 bases, J shed 3 bases, and the junction held 5 bases outside the gene matches. Per germline, CDR1 SGHTA and CDR2 FQGTGA. This CDR3 is CASSWTGGTDTEAFF. The CDR3, as DNA: TGTGCCAGCAGCTGGACAGGGGGAACTGACACTGAAGCTTTCTTT.

The chain joins TRBV28 to TRBJ1-2; possibly TRBD1 for D (5 bases). The CDR3 sequence is 17 residues long. The germline V gene encodes CDR1 MDHEN and CDR2 SYDVKM. V gave up 5 bases and J gave up 2 bases, with 21 bases separating them. The CDR3 DNA follows: TGTGCCAGCAGTCTGCGGGGCCTAAGCGACGCAAACTATGGCTACACCTTC. Its translation: CASSLRGLSDANYGYTF.

A note on this clone: Other DNA sequences in the same sample also yield this CDR3. The rearrangement joins TRBV7-9 to TRBJ2-5; D is perhaps TRBD2 (6 bases). Trimming pared 3 bases from V and 2 bases from J, leaving 7 bases between. CDR1 SEHNR and CDR2 FQNEAQ come from the germline V gene (reference sequence). The CDR3 runs to 13 residues. The CDR3 DNA is TGTGCCAGCAGCTTCGGGGGTCAAGAGACCCAGTACTTC. Translated: CASSFGGQETQYF.

The rearrangement joins TRBV5-1 to TRBJ2-3; perhaps TRBD2 as D (7 bases). Per the germline V gene, CDR1 is SGHRS and CDR2 is YFSETQ. The CDR3 covers 15 residues. Trimming removed 0 bases from V and 7 bases from J, with 15 bases in between. The CDR3 DNA is TGCGCCAGCAGCTTGGCCCCGGGGGGCTCAAATACGCAGTATTTT. Translation gives CASSLAPGGSNTQYF.

The chain couples TRBV6-1 to TRBJ1-5, with D possibly being TRBD1 (6 bases). CDR3 length equals 17 residues. The V end lost 2 bases, the J end lost 5 bases, and 19 bases lay between the germline ends. Germline CDR1 MNHNS, CDR2 SASEGT. This CDR3 is CASSESWGRGGDQPQHF. CDR3 coding DNA: TGTGCCAGCAGTGAATCGTGGGGCAGGGGTGGGGATCAGCCCCAGCATTTT.

J is TRBJ1-5 and V is TRBV6-1; the D gene is possibly TRBD1 (5 bases). Germline V gives CDR1 MNHNS, CDR2 SASEGT. The V end was cut by 1 base, the J end by 11 bases, with 24 bases between. The CDR3 contains 17 residues. The CDR3 DNA reads TGTGCCAGCAGTGAAGTGGGGCGGAGTTTGCCCTTGGCGTCCCAGCATTTT. Its protein is CASSEVGRSLPLASQHF.

V usage is TRBV28 and J usage is TRBJ1-5; D uncertain. CDR3 length: 15 amino acids. Germline values: CDR1 MDHEN, CDR2 SYDVKM. Trimming took off 5 bases at V and 2 bases at J, with 13 bases between the two ends. This chain's CDR3 is CASSPPERGNQPQHF. Written as DNA, the CDR3 is TGTGCCAGCAGTCCCCCGGAGAGGGGCAATCAGCCCCAGCATTTT.

The chain has TRBV6-6 and TRBJ2-1; D possibly corresponds to TRBD2 (6 bases). The germline gives CDR1 MNHNY, CDR2 SVGAGI (reference sequence). The V end lost 6 bases, the J end lost 15 bases, and 24 bases lay between the germline ends. There are 14 residues in the CDR3. CDR3 bases: TGTGCCAGCAGGGAAGTACAGTTAAAGGCGGGGTCGTTCTTC. Its translation is CASREVQLKAGSFF.

The genes are TRBV7-9 and TRBJ1-2; perhaps TRBD1 as D (6 bases). V shed 5 bases and J shed 0 bases, with 10 bases lying between them. In germline, CDR1 is SEHNR, CDR2 FQNEAQ (reference sequence). The CDR3 runs to 14 residues. The CDR3, as DNA: TGTGCCAGCAGCGAACAGGGACCTAACTATGGCTACACCTTC. As protein: CASSEQGPNYGYTF.

J is TRBJ1-1 and V is TRBV6-6, with D perhaps TRBD1 (5 bases). Trimming shortened V by 7 bases and J by 0 bases, and 9 bases separated the two germline ends. The CDR3 is 13 amino acids. The germline CDR1 and CDR2 sequences are MNHNY and SVGAGI (reference sequence). Here the CDR3 DNA reads TGTGCCAGCATGGGGGGAATGAACACTGAAGCTTTCTTT. As protein: CASMGGMNTEAFF.

With respect to this clone: Distinct nucleotide sequences in the sample also encode this CDR3. This rearrangement joins TRBV28 to TRBJ2-7, with 9 bases identical to TRBD2. The CDR3 is 14 amino acids. The V gene's germline CDR1 is MDHEN and CDR2 SYDVKM. The V segment lost 2 bases and the J segment 4 bases; nucleotides outside the gene matches: 3. The chain's CDR3 is CASSLAGGPYEQYF. The CDR3 region has the DNA TGTGCCAGCAGTTTAGCGGGAGGGCCATACGAGCAGTACTTC.

The rearrangement links TRBV7-9 to TRBJ1-4, with a weak D call TRBD1 (5 bases). The V and J ends lost 3 bases and 12 bases respectively, with 17 bases between them. Germline V gene data show CDR1 as SEHNR and CDR2 as FQNEAQ (reference sequence). This CDR3 has 14 residues. The CDR3 DNA reads TGTGCCAGCAGCTTGGGGACCGGGCGGGGAGAACTGTTTTTT. Translation gives CASSLGTGRGELFF.

The chain employs TRBV5-5 and TRBJ1-4, with D perhaps matching TRBD1 (5 bases). This CDR3 contains 14 residues. Looked up from germline, CDR1 is SGHKS and CDR2 is YYEKEE (reference sequence). Trimming removed 0 bases from V and 8 bases from J, with 11 bases in between. For the CDR3, the DNA is TGTGCCAGCAGCTTGGGACAGCTAGGAGAAAAACTGTTTTTT. It translates to CASSLGQLGEKLFF.

This clone appeared a single time. The chain is built from TRBV2 and TRBJ2-6, with D perhaps TRBD1 (6 bases). Between the trimmed V and J ends, which lost 6 bases and 3 bases, there was a span of 15 bases. The germline CDR1 and CDR2 sequences are SNHLY and FYNNEI. The CDR3 is 16 amino acids. For the CDR3, the DNA is TGTGCCAGCAGCCAAACCCAGGGGATTGGGGCCAACGTCCTGACTTTC. This gives the protein CASSQTQGIGANVLTF.

The rearrangement links TRBV7-6 to TRBJ2-1; possible D gene TRBD2, 5 bases. Germline loops: CDR1 SGHVS, CDR2 FNYEAQ. This CDR3 has 13 residues. V was shortened by 0 bases and J by 9 bases, with 9 bases between the two germline ends. The chain's CDR3 is CASSLAGSGEQFF. Written as DNA, the CDR3 is TGTGCCAGCAGCTTAGCGGGAAGCGGTGAGCAGTTCTTC.

The chain couples TRBV7-6 to TRBJ1-5; D perhaps matches TRBD1 (5 bases). The CDR3 is 13 amino acids. Trimming removed 2 bases from V and 7 bases from J, with 9 bases in between. CDR1 and CDR2 from the germline V gene are SGHVS and FNYEAQ. The DNA of the CDR3 is TGTGCCAGCAGCTTATATGGGGGGCAGCCCCAGCATTTT. It encodes CASSLYGGQPQHF.

The CDR3 DNA is TGTGCCAGCAGCGTCCAAAGACAGGGCTACAATGAGCAGTTCTTC. Protein sequence: CASSVQRQGYNEQFF. The gene calls are TRBV7-9 and TRBJ2-1; 7 positions match TRBD1. Germline V gene lookup returns CDR1 SEHNR and CDR2 FQNEAQ (reference sequence). V lost 5 bases to trimming and J lost 3 bases; unmatched junction nucleotides: 7. This CDR3 is 15 amino acids long.

The rearrangement links TRBV7-9 to TRBJ2-7, with D possibly TRBD2 on 5 matching bases. This CDR3 spans 14 amino acids. The V gene's germline CDR1 is SEHNR and CDR2 FQNEAQ (reference sequence). Trimming took off 3 bases at V and 2 bases at J, with 11 bases between the two ends. The CDR3 coding sequence is TGTGCCAGCAGCTTCGAGGGTATCCCCTACGAGCAGTACTTC. Translated, it gives CASSFEGIPYEQYF.

The chain combines TRBV11-2 with TRBJ2-3; TRBD1 is a possible D gene (5 bases). Germline loops: CDR1 SGHAT, CDR2 FQNNGV. The CDR3 loop spans 14 amino acids. Deletions cut 1 base from V and 4 bases from J, with 9 bases between. The CDR3, as DNA: TGTGCCAGCAGCTTAGGAGTAGGGGCAGATACGCAGTATTTT. This sequence encodes CASSLGVGADTQYF.

The chain couples TRBV6-5 to TRBJ2-2; 10 nucleotides align to TRBD1. CDR3 size: 14 residues. V lost 6 bases to trimming and J lost 5 bases; unmatched junction nucleotides: 3. CDR1 and CDR2 (germline): MNHEY, SVGAGI. CDR3 region: CASRGTGATGELFF. CDR3 nucleotides: TGTGCCAGCAGAGGGACAGGGGCGACCGGGGAGCTGTTTTTT.

V usage is TRBV4-1 and J usage is TRBJ2-7, with TRBD1 matching over 9 bases. V trimming: 4 bases; J trimming: 1 base; junction bases outside the gene matches: 5. The CDR3 covers 15 residues. Germline CDR1 is MGHRA and CDR2 is YSYEKL. CDR3 DNA: TGCGCCAGCAGCCCAGGACAGGGGTCATCCTACGAGCAGTACTTC. Encoded protein: CASSPGQGSSYEQYF.